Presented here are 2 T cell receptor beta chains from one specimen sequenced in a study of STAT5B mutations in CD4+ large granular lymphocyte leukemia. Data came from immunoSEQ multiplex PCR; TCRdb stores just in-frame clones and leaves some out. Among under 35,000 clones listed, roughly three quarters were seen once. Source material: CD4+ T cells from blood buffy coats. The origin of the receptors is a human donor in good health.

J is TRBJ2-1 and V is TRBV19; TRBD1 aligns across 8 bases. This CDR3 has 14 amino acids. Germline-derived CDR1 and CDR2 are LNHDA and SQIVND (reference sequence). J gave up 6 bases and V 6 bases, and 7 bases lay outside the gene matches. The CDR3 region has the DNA TGTGCCAGTAGCGGGACAGGCCGCCCCAATGAGCAGTTCTTC. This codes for CASSGTGRPNEQFF.

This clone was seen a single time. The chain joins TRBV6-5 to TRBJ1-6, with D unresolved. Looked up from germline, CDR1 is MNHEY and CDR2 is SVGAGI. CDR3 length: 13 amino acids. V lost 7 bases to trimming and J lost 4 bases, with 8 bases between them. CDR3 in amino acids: CASMGSYNSPLHF. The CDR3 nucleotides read TGTGCCAGCATGGGGTCGTATAATTCACCCCTCCACTTT.